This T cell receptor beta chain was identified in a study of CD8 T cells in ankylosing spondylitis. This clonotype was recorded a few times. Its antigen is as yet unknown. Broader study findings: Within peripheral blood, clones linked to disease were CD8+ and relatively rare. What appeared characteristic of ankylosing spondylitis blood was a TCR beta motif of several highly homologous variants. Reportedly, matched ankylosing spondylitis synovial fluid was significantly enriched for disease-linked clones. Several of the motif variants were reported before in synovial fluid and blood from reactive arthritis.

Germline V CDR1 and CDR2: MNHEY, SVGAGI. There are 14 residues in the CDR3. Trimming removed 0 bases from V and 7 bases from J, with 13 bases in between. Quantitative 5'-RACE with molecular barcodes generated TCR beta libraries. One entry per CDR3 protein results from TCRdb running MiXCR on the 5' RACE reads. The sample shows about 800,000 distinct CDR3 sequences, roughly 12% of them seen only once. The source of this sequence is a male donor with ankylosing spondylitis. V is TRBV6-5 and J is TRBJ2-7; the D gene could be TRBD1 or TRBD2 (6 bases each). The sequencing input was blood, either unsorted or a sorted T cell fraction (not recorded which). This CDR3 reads CASSYSGQGREQYF. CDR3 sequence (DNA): TGTGCCAGCAGTTACTCCGGGCAGGGGAGGGAGCAGTACTTC.